Given below is one T cell receptor beta chain in context. This clone showed up just a few times. This clone's antigen is unknown. Base qualities are not at hand, and no much larger clone is one base apart. A single peripheral blood draw of 90 to 150 mL on average was collected from each donor into heparinised tubes. Naive, central memory, regulatory and stem cell-like memory CD4+ T cells were sorted on a BD FACSAria II using a panel including CD45RO, CCR7, CD25, CD127, CD95 and CD27. All sorted populations exceeded 95% purity. PBMCs were separated immediately by Lymphoprep density gradient centrifugation and were stained directly, without being cultured. So that batch effects would be minimized, each experiment stained and sorted samples in pairs, pairing one healthy donor with one patient. Reading the germline V gene gives CDR1 MNHEY and CDR2 SVGAGI. Taken from cysteine to phenylalanine, the CDR3 has 13 residues. Here the CDR3 DNA is all that survives: 39 bases in frame from base 1. The germline ends are 11 bases apart after V is trimmed by 7 bases and J by 7 bases.

This sample is drawn from a study of beta chain features in type 1 diabetes (dated by TCRdb to 2016 to 2019). For the wider study: Mean age, gender distribution, total cell number and subset yield were not different between patients and healthy donors. The study compared the TCRB repertoires of sorted circulating CD4+ T cell subsets in recently diagnosed type 1 diabetes patients with those in matched healthy donors. Whereas all 30 or so donors provided naive and central memory subsets, regulatory and stem cell-like memory subsets were isolated from just 8 patients and about 8 healthy donors. A total of 100 million to 110 million sorted cells were examined across all samples, and a strong correlation was observed between cell number per subset and RNA yield. Overall study outcomes, separate from this receptor: Shorter templates might be favored by PCR, yet because patient and control samples were amplified and corrected together, any such skew would affect both groups equally. HLA sub-analyses involved small numbers of individuals, so any influence of HLA type on TCRB rearrangement remained unresolved. A moderate but significant shortening of TCRB CDR3 length was observed in type 1 diabetes patients in all four CD4+ subsets. Because cDNA rather than genomic DNA was sequenced, highly expressing activated cells could have been over-represented, although no difference in activation and CD3 levels was found between groups. Patients with type 1 diabetes made fewer insertions and deleted more nucleotides at VDJ recombination sites, implying thymic rearrangement abnormalities. Naive, central memory and regulatory TCRB repertoires appeared more similar among patients than among healthy donors.

All of the isolated RNA was reverse transcribed with the High Capacity cDNA Reverse Transcription Kit, so expressed TCRB transcripts were sequenced. Deep immunoSEQ sequencing was applied to naive, central memory and regulatory T cell samples, giving an average of around 3.4 million total reads per sample. Sorted cells were lysed in RLT buffer, and RNA was extracted using DNase-treated RNeasy Micro or Mini kits according to cell number. To prevent cross-contamination, each cell subset was processed individually, whereas patient and healthy donor samples were processed jointly. The immunoSEQ multiplex PCR was used to amplify TCRB sequences from cDNA, yielding 87-bp fragments that span the CDR3 region. Amplicons were sequenced on the Illumina HiSeq platform. The published analysis was carried out like this. Synthetic template baselines were used to correct PCR bias computationally, reads within Hamming distance 2 were collapsed together, and singletons that could not be merged were discarded. Reads were aligned to IMGT to assign V, D and J genes, CDR3 length, and insertions or deletions at six rearrangement sites. Within each subset, clonotype counts were normalized to the number of sorted cells before true diversity and Gini coefficients were calculated with the tcR R package. Repertoire sharing was quantified using the overlap coefficient calculated on TCRB nucleotide sequences. TCRdb took this table from immuneACCESS and kept in-frame rearrangements with V and J called. Such tables lack part of the clones; where checked against another copy, unresolved V genes explain under half of the gap, and the rest is unexplained. The DNA gave D and trimming, while V, J and clone size come from that table. The sample table records about 140,000 clones; around a tenth of these occur just once. Jointly, the top ten make up approximately 0.65% of the sample.

The V and J genes are TRBV6-5 and TRBJ1-6; the D segment cannot be called with confidence. Sequencing was done on a sample of central memory CD4+ T cells from blood. The TCR was taken from a woman aged 40 to 50 in good health. The DNA sequence reads TGTGCCAGCAAGCTAGGTTTAAATTCACCCCTCCACTTT. This translates into CASKLGLNSPLHF.